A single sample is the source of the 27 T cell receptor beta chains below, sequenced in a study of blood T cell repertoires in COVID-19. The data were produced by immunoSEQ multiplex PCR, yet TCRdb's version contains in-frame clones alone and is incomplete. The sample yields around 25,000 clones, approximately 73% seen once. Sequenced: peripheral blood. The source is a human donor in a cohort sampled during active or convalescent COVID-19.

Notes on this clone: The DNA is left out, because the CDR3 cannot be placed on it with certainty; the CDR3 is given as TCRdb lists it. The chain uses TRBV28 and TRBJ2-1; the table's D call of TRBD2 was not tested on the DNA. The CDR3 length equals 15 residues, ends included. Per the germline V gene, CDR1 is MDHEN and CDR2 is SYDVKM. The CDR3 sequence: CASSSSLGRGGRWIF.

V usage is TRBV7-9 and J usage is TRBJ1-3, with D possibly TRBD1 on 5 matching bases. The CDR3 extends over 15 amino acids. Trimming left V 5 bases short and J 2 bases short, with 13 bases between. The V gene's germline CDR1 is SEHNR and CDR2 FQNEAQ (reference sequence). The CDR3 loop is CASSAAGGTGNTIYF. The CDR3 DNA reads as TGTGCCAGCAGCGCCGCCGGGGGGACTGGAAACACCATATATTTT.

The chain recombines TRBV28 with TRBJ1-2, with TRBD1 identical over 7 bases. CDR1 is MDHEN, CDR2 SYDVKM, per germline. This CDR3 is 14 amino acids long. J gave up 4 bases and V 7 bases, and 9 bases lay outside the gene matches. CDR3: CASNPTGALYGYTF. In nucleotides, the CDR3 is TGTGCCAGCAATCCCACAGGGGCCCTCTATGGCTACACCTTC.

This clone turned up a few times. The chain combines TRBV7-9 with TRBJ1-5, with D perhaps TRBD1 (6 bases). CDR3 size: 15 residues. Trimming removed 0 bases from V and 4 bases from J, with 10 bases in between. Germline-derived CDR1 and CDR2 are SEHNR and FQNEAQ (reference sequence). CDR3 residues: CASSLAGQRNQPQHF. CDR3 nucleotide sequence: TGTGCCAGCAGCTTAGCAGGACAGCGTAATCAGCCCCAGCATTTT.

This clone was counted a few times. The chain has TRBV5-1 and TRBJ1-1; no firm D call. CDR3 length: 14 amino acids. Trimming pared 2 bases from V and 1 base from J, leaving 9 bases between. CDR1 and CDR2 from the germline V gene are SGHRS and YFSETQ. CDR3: CASSFIQTNTEAFF. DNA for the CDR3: TGCGCCAGCAGCTTTATACAGACGAACACTGAAGCTTTCTTT.

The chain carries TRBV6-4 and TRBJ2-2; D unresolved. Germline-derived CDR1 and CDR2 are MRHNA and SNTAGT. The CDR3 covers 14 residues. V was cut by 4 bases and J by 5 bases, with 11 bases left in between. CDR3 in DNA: TGTGCCAGCAGTGCGCTCATACGGACCGGGGAGCTGTTTTTT. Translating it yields CASSALIRTGELFF.

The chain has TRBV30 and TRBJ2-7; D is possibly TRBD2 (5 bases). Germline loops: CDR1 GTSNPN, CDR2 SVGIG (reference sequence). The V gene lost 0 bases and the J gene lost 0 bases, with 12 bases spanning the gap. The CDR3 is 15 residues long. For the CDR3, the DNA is TGTGCCTGGAGTGTCGGAGGTTCCAGCTCCTACGAGCAGTACTTC. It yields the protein CAWSVGGSSSYEQYF.

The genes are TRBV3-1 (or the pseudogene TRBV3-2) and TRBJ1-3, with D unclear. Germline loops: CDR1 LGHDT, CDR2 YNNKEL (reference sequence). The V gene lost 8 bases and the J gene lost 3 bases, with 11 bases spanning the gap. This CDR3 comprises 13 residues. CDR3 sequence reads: CASSGLGGNTIYF. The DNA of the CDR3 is TGTGCCAGCTCAGGCTTGGGTGGAAACACCATATATTTT.

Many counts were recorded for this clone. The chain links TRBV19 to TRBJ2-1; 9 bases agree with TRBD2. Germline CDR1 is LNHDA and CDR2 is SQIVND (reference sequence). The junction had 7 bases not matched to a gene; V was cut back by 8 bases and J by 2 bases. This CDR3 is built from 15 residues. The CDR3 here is CASYPGLATYNEQFF. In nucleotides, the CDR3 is TGTGCCAGTTATCCGGGACTAGCTACCTACAATGAGCAGTTCTTC.

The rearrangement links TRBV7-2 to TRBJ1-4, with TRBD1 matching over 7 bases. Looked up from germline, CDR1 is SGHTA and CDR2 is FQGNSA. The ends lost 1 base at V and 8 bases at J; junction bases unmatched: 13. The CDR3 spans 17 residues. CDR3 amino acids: CASSLVVSWTGGEKLFF. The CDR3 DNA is TGTGCCAGCAGCTTAGTAGTATCTTGGACAGGCGGGGAAAAACTGTTTTTT. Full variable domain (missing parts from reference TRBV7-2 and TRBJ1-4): GAGVSQSPSNKVTEKGKDVELRCDPISGHTALYWYRQSLGQGLEFLIYFQGNSAPDKSGLPSDRFSAERTGGSVSTLTIQRTQQEDSAVYLCASSLVVSWTGGEKLFFGSGTQLSVL.

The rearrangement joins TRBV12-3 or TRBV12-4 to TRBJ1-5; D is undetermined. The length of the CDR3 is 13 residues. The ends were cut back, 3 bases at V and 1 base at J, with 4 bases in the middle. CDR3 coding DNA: TGTGCCAGCAGTTTCGGGAGCAATCAGCCCCAGCATTTT. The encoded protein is CASSFGSNQPQHF.

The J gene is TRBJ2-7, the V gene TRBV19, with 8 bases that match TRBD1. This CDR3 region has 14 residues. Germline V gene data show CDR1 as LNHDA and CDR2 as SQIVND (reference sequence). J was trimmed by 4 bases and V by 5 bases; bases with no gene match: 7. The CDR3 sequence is CASSARTGPYEQYV. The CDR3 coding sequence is TGTGCCAGTAGTGCCCGGACAGGGCCGTACGAGCAGTACGTC.

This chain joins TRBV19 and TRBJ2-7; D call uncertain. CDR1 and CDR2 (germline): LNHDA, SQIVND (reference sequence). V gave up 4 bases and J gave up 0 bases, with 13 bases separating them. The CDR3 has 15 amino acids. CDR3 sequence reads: CASSTLLAPSYEQYF. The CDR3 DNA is TGTGCCAGTAGTACGTTACTTGCCCCCTCCTACGAGCAGTACTTC.

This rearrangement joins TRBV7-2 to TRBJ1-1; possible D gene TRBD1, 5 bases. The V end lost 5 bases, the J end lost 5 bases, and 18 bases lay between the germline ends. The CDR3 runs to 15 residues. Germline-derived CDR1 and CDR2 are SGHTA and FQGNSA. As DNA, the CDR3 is TGTGCCAGCAGCCCCGTATCAGGGAGGAAGACTGAAGCTTTCTTT. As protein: CASSPVSGRKTEAFF.

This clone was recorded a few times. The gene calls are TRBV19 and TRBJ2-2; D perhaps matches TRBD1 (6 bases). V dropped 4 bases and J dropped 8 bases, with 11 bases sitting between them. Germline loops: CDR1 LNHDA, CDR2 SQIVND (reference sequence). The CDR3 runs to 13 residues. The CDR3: CASSTQGKGELFF. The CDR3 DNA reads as TGTGCCAGTAGTACCCAGGGGAAAGGGGAGCTGTTTTTT.

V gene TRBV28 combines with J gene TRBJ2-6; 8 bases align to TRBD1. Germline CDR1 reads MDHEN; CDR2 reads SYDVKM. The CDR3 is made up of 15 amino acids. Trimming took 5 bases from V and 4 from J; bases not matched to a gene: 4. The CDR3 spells CASSTGGGGANVLTF. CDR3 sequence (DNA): TGTGCCAGCAGTACAGGGGGTGGCGGGGCCAACGTCCTGACTTTC.

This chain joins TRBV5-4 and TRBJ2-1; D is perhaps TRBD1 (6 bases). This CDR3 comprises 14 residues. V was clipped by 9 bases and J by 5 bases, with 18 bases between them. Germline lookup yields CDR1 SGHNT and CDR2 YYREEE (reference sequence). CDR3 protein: CATTAQDRHNEQFF. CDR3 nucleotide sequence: TGTGCCACCACAGCTCAGGACAGACACAATGAGCAGTTCTTC.

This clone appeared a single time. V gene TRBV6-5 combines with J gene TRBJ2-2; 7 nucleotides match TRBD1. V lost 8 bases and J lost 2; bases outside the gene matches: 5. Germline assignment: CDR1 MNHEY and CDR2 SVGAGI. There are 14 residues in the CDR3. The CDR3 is CASRRDRNTGELFF. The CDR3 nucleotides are TGTGCCAGCCGCCGGGACAGAAACACCGGGGAGCTGTTTTTT.

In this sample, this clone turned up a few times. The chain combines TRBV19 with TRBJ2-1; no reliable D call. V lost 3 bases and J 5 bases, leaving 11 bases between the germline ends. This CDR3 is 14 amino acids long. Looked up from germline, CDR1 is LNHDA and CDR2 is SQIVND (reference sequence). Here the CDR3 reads CASSILGTDNEQFF. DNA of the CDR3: TGTGCCAGTAGTATCCTCGGTACCGACAATGAGCAGTTCTTC.

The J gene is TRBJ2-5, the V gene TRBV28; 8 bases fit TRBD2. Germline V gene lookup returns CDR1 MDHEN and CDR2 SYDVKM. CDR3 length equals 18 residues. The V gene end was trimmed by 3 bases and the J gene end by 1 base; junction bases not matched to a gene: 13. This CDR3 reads CASSLWGHSGAFQETQYF. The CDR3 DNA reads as TGTGCCAGCAGTTTGTGGGGGCATAGCGGGGCCTTCCAAGAGACCCAGTACTTC.

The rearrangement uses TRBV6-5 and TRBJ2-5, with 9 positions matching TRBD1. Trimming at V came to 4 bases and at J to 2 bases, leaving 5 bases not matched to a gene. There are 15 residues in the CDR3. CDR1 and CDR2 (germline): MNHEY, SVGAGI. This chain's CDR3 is CASSLYRGPQETQYF. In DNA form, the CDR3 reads TGTGCCAGCAGTTTGTACAGGGGGCCTCAAGAGACCCAGTACTTC.

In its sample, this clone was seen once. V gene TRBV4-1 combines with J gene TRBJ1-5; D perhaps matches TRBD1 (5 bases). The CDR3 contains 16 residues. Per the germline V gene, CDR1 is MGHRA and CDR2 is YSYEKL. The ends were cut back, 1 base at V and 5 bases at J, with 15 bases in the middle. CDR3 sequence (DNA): TGCGCCAGCAGCCAAGTGGTCGCGCAGGGCTATCAGCCCCAGCATTTT. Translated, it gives CASSQVVAQGYQPQHF.

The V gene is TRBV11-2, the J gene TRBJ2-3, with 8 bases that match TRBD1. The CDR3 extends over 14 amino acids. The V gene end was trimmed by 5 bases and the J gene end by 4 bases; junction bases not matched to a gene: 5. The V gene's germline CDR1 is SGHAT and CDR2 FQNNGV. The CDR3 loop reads CASSLQGAADTQYF. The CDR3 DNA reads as TGTGCCAGCAGCCTGCAGGGGGCGGCAGATACGCAGTATTTT.

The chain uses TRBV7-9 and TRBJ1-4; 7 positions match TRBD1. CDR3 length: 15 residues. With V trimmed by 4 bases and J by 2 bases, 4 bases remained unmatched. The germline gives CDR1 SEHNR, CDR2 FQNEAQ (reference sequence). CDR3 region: CASSSSQGTNEKLFF. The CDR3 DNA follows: TGTGCCAGCAGCTCTTCACAGGGGACTAATGAAAAACTGTTTTTT.

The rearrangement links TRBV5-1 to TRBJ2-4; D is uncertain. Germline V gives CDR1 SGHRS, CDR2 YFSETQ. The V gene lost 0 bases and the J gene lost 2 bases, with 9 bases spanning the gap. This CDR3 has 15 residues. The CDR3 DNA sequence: TGCGCCAGCAGCTTGGGGCAAGTATCCAAAAACATTCAGTACTTC. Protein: CASSLGQVSKNIQYF.

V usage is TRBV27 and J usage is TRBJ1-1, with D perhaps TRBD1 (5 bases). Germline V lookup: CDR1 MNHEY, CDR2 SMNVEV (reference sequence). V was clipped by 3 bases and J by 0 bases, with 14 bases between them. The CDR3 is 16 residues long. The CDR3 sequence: CASSLSGGIMNTEAFF. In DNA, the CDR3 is TGTGCCAGCAGTTTGTCTGGGGGGATTATGAACACTGAAGCTTTCTTT.

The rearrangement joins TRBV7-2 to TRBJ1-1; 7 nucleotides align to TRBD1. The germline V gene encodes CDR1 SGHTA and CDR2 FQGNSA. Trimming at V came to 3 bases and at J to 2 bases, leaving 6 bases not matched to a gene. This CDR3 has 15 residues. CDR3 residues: CASSFQGGGNTEAFF. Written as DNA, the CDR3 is TGTGCCAGCAGCTTCCAGGGGGGAGGTAACACTGAAGCTTTCTTT.